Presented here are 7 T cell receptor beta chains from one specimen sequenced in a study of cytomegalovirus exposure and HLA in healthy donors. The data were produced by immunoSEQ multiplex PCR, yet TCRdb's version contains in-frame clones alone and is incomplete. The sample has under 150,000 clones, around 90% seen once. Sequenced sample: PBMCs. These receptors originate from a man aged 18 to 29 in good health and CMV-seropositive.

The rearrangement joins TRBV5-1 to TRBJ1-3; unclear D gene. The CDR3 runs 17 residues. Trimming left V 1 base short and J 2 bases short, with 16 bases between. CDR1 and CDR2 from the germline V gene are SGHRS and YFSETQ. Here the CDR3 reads CASSLYERALPGNTIYF. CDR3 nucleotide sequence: TGCGCCAGCAGCTTGTATGAGAGGGCCTTACCTGGAAACACCATATATTTT.

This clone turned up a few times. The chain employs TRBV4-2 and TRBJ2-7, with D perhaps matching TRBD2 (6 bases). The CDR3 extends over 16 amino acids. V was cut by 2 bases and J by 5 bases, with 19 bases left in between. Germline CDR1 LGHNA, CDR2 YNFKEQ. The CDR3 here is CASSQNPQGGGNEQYF. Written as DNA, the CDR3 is TGTGCCAGCAGCCAAAACCCGCAGGGAGGAGGCAACGAGCAGTACTTC.

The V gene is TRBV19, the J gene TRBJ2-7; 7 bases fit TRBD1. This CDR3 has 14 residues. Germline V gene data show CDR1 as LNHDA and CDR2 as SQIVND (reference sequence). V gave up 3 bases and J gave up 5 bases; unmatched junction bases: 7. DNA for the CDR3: TGTGCCAGTAGTATCGCAGGGGGTTTCGACGAGCAGTACTTC. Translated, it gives CASSIAGGFDEQYF. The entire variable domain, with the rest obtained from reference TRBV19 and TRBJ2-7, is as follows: DGGITQSPKYLFRKEGQNVTLSCEQNLNHDAMYWYRQDPGQGLRLIYYSQIVNDFQKGDIAEGYSVSREKKESFPLTVTSAQKNPTAFYLCASSIAGGFDEQYFGPGTRLTVT.

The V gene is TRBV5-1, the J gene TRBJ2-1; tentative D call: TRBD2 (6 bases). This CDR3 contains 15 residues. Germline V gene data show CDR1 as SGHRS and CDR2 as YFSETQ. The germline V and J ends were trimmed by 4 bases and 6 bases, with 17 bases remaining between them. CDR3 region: CASSIGRLGGNEQFF. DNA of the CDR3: TGCGCCAGCAGCATCGGAAGACTAGGAGGCAATGAGCAGTTCTTC.

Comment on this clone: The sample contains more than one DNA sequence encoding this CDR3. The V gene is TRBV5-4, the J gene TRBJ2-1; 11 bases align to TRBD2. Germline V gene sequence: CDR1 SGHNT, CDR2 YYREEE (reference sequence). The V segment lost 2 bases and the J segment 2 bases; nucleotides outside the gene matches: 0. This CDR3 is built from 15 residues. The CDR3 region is CASSFSGGAYNEQFF. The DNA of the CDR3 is TGTGCCAGCAGCTTTAGCGGGGGGGCCTACAATGAGCAGTTCTTC.

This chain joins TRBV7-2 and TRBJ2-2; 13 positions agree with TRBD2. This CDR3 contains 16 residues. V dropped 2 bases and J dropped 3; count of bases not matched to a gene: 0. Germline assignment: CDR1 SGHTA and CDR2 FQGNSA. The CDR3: CASSLTSGRDTGELFF. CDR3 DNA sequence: TGTGCCAGCAGCTTAACTAGCGGGAGGGACACCGGGGAGCTGTTTTTT. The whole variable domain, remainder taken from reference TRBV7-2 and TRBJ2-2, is GAGVSQSPSNKVTEKGKDVELRCDPISGHTALYWYRQSLGQGLEFLIYFQGNSAPDKSGLPSDRFSAERTGGSVSTLTIQRTQQEDSAVYLCASSLTSGRDTGELFFGEGSRLTVL.

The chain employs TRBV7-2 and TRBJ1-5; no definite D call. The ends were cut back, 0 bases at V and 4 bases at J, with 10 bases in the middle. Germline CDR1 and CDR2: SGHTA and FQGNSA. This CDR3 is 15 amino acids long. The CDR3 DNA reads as TGTGCCAGCAGCTTAGCGGTCGGACTGAATCAGCCCCAGCATTTT. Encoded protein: CASSLAVGLNQPQHF.